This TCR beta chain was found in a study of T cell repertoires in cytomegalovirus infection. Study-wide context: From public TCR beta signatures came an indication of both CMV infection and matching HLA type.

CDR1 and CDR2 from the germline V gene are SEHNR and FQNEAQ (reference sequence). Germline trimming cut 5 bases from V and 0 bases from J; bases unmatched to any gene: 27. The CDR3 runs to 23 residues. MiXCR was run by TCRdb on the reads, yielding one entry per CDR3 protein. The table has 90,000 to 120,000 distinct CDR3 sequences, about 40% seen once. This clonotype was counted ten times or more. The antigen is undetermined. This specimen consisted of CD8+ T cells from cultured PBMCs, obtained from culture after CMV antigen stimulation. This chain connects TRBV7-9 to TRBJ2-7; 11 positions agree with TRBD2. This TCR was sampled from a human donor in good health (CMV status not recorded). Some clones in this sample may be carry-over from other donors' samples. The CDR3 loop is CASSVGGTGSRLAGGHSSYEQYF. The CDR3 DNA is TGTGCCAGCAGCGTAGGTGGGACAGGATCGCGGCTAGCGGGGGGACATTCCTCCTACGAGCAGTACTTC.